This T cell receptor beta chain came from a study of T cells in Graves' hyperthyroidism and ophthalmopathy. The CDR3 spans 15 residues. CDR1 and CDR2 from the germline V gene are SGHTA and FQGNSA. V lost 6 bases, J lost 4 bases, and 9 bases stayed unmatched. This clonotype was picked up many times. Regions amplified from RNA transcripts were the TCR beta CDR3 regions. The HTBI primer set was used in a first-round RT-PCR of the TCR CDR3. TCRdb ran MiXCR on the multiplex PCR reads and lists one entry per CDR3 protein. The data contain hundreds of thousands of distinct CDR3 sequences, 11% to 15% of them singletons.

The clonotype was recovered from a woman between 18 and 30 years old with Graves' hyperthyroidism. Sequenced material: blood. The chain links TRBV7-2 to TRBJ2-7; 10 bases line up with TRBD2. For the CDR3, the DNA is TGTGCCAGCAGGCGGGCTAGCGGGAGTGGGTACGAGCAGTACTTC. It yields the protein CASRRASGSGYEQYF.